The 16 T cell receptor beta chains listed next were all sequenced from one sample in a study of blood T cells in healthy people across ages. Sample-barcoded 5' priming and a J-beta primer mix drove a second PCR of roughly 7 to 11 cycles. A single record per CDR3 protein comes from TCRdb applying MiXCR to the 5' RACE reads. Of around 850,000 distinct CDR3 sequences listed, under 40% are singletons. Sequencing was performed on blood. These receptors were obtained from a young man in good health.

This clonotype was observed a few times. The rearrangement uses TRBV30 and TRBJ2-1; 7 nucleotides line up with TRBD1. Trimming cost V 5 bases and J 8 bases; bases outside gene matches: 6. This CDR3 contains 12 residues. Germline V gene lookup returns CDR1 GTSNPN and CDR2 SVGIG (reference sequence). Here the CDR3 DNA reads TGTGCCTGGGGAAGGACAGGCCATGAGCAGTTCTTC. It codes for CAWGRTGHEQFF. Full variable domain (outside the CDR3, taken from reference TRBV30 and TRBJ2-1): SQTIHQWPATLVQPVGSPLSLECTVEGTSNPNLYWYRQAAGRGLQLLFYSVGIGQISSEVPQNLSASRPQDRQFILSSKKLLLSDSGFYLCAWGRTGHEQFFGPGTRLTVL.

This clonotype was seen more than once but under ten times. J is TRBJ1-2 and V is TRBV15; D not resolved. CDR3 length: 15 residues. CDR1 and CDR2 (germline): LNHNV, YYDKDF (reference sequence). Trimming removed 0 bases from V and 1 base from J, with 9 bases in between. DNA of the CDR3: TGTGCCACCAGCAGAGATCCGGCAGATAACTATGGCTACACCTTC. It translates to CATSRDPADNYGYTF.

This chain joins TRBV29-1 and TRBJ1-1; 7 bases align to TRBD1. The CDR3 runs to 14 residues. Trimming cost V 2 bases and J 4 bases; bases outside gene matches: 7. Germline-derived CDR1 and CDR2 are SQVTM and ANQGSEA. DNA of the CDR3: TGCAGCGTTGAACGACAGGGAACTGGCACTGAAGCTTTCTTT. Translated, it gives CSVERQGTGTEAFF.

This clonotype showed up just a few times. The gene calls are TRBV20-1 and TRBJ1-5; D unresolved. This CDR3 contains 12 residues. CDR1 and CDR2 (germline): DFQATT, SNEGSKA (reference sequence). V was clipped by 1 base and J by 3 bases, with 4 bases between them. Written as DNA, the CDR3 is TGCAGTGCTAGAGGGAACAATCAGCCCCAGCATTTT. This codes for CSARGNNQPQHF.

A few counts support this clonotype. The chain uses TRBV20-1 and TRBJ2-7; the match to TRBD1 covers 7 bases. Germline V gene sequence: CDR1 DFQATT, CDR2 SNEGSKA (reference sequence). The trim removed 6 bases at V and 2 bases at J, leaving 4 bases unmatched. There are 12 residues in the CDR3. CDR3 region: CSAGDSTYEQYF. The CDR3 DNA reads as TGCAGTGCGGGGGACAGTACCTACGAGCAGTACTTC.

This clonotype showed up just a few times. This chain joins TRBV3-1 and TRBJ1-5; D is unclear. This CDR3 contains 13 residues. Trimming removed 2 bases at V and 4 bases at J, with 6 bases between. Per germline, CDR1 LGHDT and CDR2 YNNKEL (reference sequence). This chain's CDR3 is CASSQMDNQPQHF. DNA of the CDR3: TGTGCCAGCAGCCAAATGGATAATCAGCCCCAGCATTTT.

This clonotype has just one count. The chain couples TRBV7-2 to TRBJ2-7, with D perhaps TRBD1 or TRBD2 (6 bases each). The V end was cut by 1 base, the J end by 3 bases, with 10 bases between. Per germline, CDR1 SGHTA and CDR2 FQGNSA. This CDR3 spans 14 amino acids. DNA for the CDR3: TGTGCCAGCAGCTTAGAAGGGGGGCTCTACGAGCAGTACTTC. It yields the protein CASSLEGGLYEQYF.

The sample holds many counts of this clonotype. V and J are TRBV4-3 and TRBJ2-1; a possible D gene is TRBD2 (6 bases). The CDR3 length is 15 residues. The V end was cut by 0 bases, the J end by 10 bases, with 16 bases between. The germline V gene encodes CDR1 LGHNA and CDR2 YSLEER. In nucleotides, the CDR3 is TGCGCCAGCAGCCAAGATCAGGGTTTTGCGGGAGAGCAGTTCTTC. Translating it yields CASSQDQGFAGEQFF.

The CDR3 spells CSAILARDSGFLEREQYF. In DNA, the CDR3 is TGCAGTGCTATCCTCGCCCGGGACAGCGGGTTTTTGGAGCGCGAGCAGTACTTC. This rearrangement joins TRBV20-1 to TRBJ2-7; a weak D match, TRBD1 (7 bases). The CDR3 runs 18 residues. Germline V lookup: CDR1 DFQATT, CDR2 SNEGSKA (reference sequence). Trimming took off 4 bases at V and 6 bases at J, with 31 bases between the two ends.

The rearrangement links TRBV7-2 to TRBJ2-1, with TRBD1 identical over 7 bases. CDR1 and CDR2 from the germline V gene are SGHTA and FQGNSA. CDR3 size: 13 residues. J gave up 10 bases and V 3 bases, and 6 bases lay outside the gene matches. The CDR3 DNA is TGTGCCAGCAGCTTTGAACAGGGGAGCGAGCAGTTCTTC. Its translation is CASSFEQGSEQFF.

The chain combines TRBV7-2 with TRBJ1-1; D unresolved. The CDR3 totals 14 residues. Trimming pared 5 bases from V and 0 bases from J, leaving 10 bases between. Germline CDR1 is SGHTA and CDR2 is FQGNSA. The CDR3 loop is CASSLRPMNTEAFF. CDR3 sequence (DNA): TGTGCCAGCAGCCTCAGGCCTATGAACACTGAAGCTTTCTTT.

The genes are TRBV12-3 or TRBV12-4 and TRBJ2-2; D uncertain. Trimming pared 3 bases from V and 5 bases from J, leaving 10 bases between. The CDR3 has 14 residues. The CDR3 loop reads CASSFGGMTGELFF. CDR3 nucleotide sequence: TGTGCCAGCAGTTTCGGCGGAATGACCGGGGAGCTGTTTTTT.

Comments on this clonotype: The junction and the germline gene differ at one end; a read error may be behind it. The chain carries TRBV7-2 and TRBJ2-3; 8 nucleotides line up with TRBD1. This CDR3 has 16 residues. Germline lookup yields CDR1 SGHTA and CDR2 FQGNSA. CDR3 amino acids: CANSSTGGWTTDTQYF. CDR3 bases: TGTGCCAACAGCTCAACAGGGGGGTGGACCACAGATACGCAGTATTTT.

As concerns this clonotype: The germline gene is not matched at one end of the junction; a read error may be the cause. The CDR3 spells CASSPDRQGTEAFF. In DNA, the CDR3 is TGTGCCAGCAGCCCCGACAGACAGGGGACTGAGGCTTTCTTT. V usage is TRBV28 and J usage is TRBJ1-1; 8 bases are shared with TRBD1. This CDR3 has 14 amino acids. The V gene's germline CDR1 is MDHEN and CDR2 SYDVKM.

V is TRBV7-9 and J is TRBJ2-5; D is undetermined. The CDR3 has 15 residues. The V gene lost 8 bases and the J gene lost 2 bases, with 18 bases spanning the gap. CDR1 and CDR2 from the germline V gene are SEHNR and FQNEAQ (reference sequence). In DNA form, the CDR3 reads TGTGCCAGCGGTCGTCTTGCGGCCGGACAAGAGACCCAGTACTTC. It is translated as CASGRLAAGQETQYF.

The chain has TRBV2 and TRBJ2-1; 9 nucleotides agree with TRBD2. The germline V gene encodes CDR1 SNHLY and CDR2 FYNNEI. With V trimmed by 3 bases and J by 0 bases, 6 bases remained unmatched. There are 17 residues in the CDR3. CDR3 nucleotides: TGTGCCAGCAGTGACCCTAGCGGGGTCAGCTCCTACAATGAGCAGTTCTTC. Its translation is CASSDPSGVSSYNEQFF. The complete variable domain, with remaining parts taken from reference TRBV2 and TRBJ2-1, reads EPEVTQTPSHQVTQMGQEVILRCVPISNHLYFYWYRQILGQKVEFLVSFYNNEISEKSEIFDDQFSVERPDGSNFTLKIRSTKLEDSAMYFCASSDPSGVSSYNEQFFGPGTRLTVL.